This T cell receptor beta chain was profiled in a study of T cell changes during pregnancy in multiple sclerosis. The protocol was immunoSEQ multiplex PCR, while the TCRdb copy is restricted to in-frame clones and leaves out a portion. The table shows approximately 51,000 clones, with approximately 94% occurring only once. V gave up 5 bases and J gave up 3 bases; unmatched junction bases: 5. In germline, CDR1 is SGHTA, CDR2 FQGTGA. This CDR3 region has 14 residues. The TCR sequence derives from a female donor with multiple sclerosis, enrolled in a pregnancy study. Sequenced material: CD4+ T cells from peripheral blood mononuclear cells, taken in the second trimester of pregnancy. The chain has TRBV7-3 and TRBJ2-7, with TRBD1 matching over 9 bases. CDR3 DNA: TGTGCCAGCAGCCCGGGACAGGGAATCTACGAGCAGTACTTC. It encodes CASSPGQGIYEQYF.